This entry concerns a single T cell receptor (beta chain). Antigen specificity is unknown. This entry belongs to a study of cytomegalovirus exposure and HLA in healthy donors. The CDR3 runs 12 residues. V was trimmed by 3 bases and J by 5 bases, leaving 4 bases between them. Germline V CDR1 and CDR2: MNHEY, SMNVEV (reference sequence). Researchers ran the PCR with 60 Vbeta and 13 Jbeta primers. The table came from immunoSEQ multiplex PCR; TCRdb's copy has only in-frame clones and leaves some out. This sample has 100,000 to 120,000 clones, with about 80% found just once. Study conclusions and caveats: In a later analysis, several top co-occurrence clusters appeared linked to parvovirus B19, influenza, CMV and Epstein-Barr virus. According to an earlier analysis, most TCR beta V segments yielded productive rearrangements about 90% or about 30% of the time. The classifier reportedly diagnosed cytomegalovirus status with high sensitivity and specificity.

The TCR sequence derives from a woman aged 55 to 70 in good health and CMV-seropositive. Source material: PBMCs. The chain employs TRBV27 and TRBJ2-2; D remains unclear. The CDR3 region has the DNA TGTGCCAGCAGTTTCGTGACCGGGGAGCTGTTTTTT. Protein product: CASSFVTGELFF.